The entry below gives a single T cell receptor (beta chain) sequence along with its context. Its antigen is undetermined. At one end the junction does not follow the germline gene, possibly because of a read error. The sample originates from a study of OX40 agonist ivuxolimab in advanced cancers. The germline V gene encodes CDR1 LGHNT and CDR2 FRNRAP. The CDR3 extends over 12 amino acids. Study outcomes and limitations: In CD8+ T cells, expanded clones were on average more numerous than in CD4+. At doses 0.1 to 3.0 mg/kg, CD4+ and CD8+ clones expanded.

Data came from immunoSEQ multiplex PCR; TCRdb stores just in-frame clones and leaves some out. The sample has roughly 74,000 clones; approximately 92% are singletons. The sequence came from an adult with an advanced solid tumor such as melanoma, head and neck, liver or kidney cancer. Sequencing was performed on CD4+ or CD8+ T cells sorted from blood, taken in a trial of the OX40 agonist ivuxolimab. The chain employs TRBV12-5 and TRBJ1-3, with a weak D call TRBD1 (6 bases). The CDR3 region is CASGLVGTGYDF. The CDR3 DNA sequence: TGTGCTAGTGGTTTGGTAGGAACAGGGTACGATTTT.